These 12 T cell receptor beta chains were all obtained from the same sample, sequenced in a study of persistence of HIV-infected CD4 T cells (dated by TCRdb to the early 2020s). TCRbeta repertoires were sequenced from genomic DNA with the immunoSEQ hsTCRB assay version 4 in survey mode. TCRdb limited this immuneACCESS table to in-frame rearrangements with V and J called. A share of clones is missing; checked studies link under half to unresolved V genes, and the rest is unexplained. The sample profile shows nearly 20,000 clones; roughly 60% of them were found once. Under 2.5% of the sample lies in the top ten. These receptors' targets are unknown. Explained via the paper, the treatment or condition label denotes: suppressive antiretroviral therapy. A pool of overlapping 15-mer peptides from HIV-1 Gag, at 0.8 to 1 ug per peptide per mL, was used to stimulate the cells. CD4+ T cells that responded were sorted based on upregulation of both CD40 ligand and CD69.

The sample here was CD4+ T cells sorted from PBMCs after approximately 19-hour stimulation, taken from a patient who received antiretroviral therapy. The cell subset or site label, read with the paper, signifies: CD40L+CD69+ CD4 T cells responding to HIV-1 Gag peptides. The receptors were sampled from an adult woman with HIV who was CMV-seropositive.

V gene TRBV27 combines with J gene TRBJ2-2; D is possibly TRBD1 (5 bases). The CDR3 is 17 residues long. Germline CDR1 is MNHEY and CDR2 is SMNVEV (reference sequence). V shed 3 bases and J shed 3 bases, with 17 bases lying between them. The CDR3 DNA reads TGTGCCAGCAGTTTCCAGGGCCGTGCCCCTTACACCGGGGAGCTGTTTTTT. This codes for CASSFQGRAPYTGELFF.

DNA of the CDR3: TGTGCCAGTAGTATTCGATGGGACACTGAAGCTTTCTTT. Amino acid sequence: CASSIRWDTEAFF. The chain carries TRBV19 and TRBJ1-1; D gene unclear. V gave up 3 bases and J gave up 3 bases, with 8 bases separating them. In germline, CDR1 is LNHDA, CDR2 SQIVND (reference sequence). The CDR3 totals 13 residues.

This clone was seen only a few times. The chain uses TRBV5-1 and TRBJ1-1; D is perhaps TRBD1 (6 bases). Germline lookup yields CDR1 SGHRS and CDR2 YFSETQ. With 2 bases removed from V and 0 bases from J, the gap between germline ends came to 23 bases. The CDR3 is 19 amino acids. The CDR3 sequence is CASSLVPAERGQMNTEAFF. CDR3 DNA: TGCGCCAGCAGCTTAGTCCCGGCGGAACGCGGACAGATGAACACTGAAGCTTTCTTT.

The J gene is TRBJ1-2, the V gene TRBV9; D ambiguous. Trimming removed 0 bases from V and 8 bases from J, with 17 bases in between. Looked up from germline, CDR1 is SGDLS and CDR2 is YYNGEE. The CDR3 is 15 amino acids. In DNA form, the CDR3 reads TGTGCCAGCAGCGTAGGAGCCCTCCCCCCTTCGGGCTACACCTTC. This encodes CASSVGALPPSGYTF.

This clone was observed a handful of times. The sample holds other DNA sequences that translate to the same CDR3. The chain combines TRBV5-1 with TRBJ1-5; TRBD1 matches 8 bases. The CDR3 sequence is 14 residues long. Germline loops: CDR1 SGHRS, CDR2 YFSETQ. V lost 3 bases, J lost 5 bases, and 4 bases stayed unmatched. The CDR3 protein is CASSSGQGDQPQHF. The CDR3 bases are TGCGCCAGCAGCTCTGGACAGGGCGATCAGCCCCAGCATTTT.

The chain employs TRBV7-9 and TRBJ2-3; 7 nucleotides match TRBD1. CDR3 length: 13 amino acids. The J segment lost 6 bases and the V segment lost 5 bases, leaving 5 bases of the junction unmatched. From germline, CDR1 is SEHNR and CDR2 FQNEAQ (reference sequence). The CDR3, as DNA: TGTGCCAGCAGCCCTAGGGGGCCCGATACGCAGTATTTT. Translation gives CASSPRGPDTQYF.

By proportion, this clone is medium-sized. The chain couples TRBV19 to TRBJ2-3; possible D gene TRBD1, 5 bases. Deletions cut 4 bases from V and 6 bases from J, with 11 bases between. The germline gives CDR1 LNHDA, CDR2 SQIVND (reference sequence). The CDR3 spans 13 residues. CDR3 amino acids: CASSTIYRDTQYF. Here the CDR3 DNA reads TGTGCCAGTAGTACAATATACAGGGATACGCAGTATTTT. Variable domain in full (rest from reference TRBV19 and TRBJ2-3): DGGITQSPKYLFRKEGQNVTLSCEQNLNHDAMYWYRQDPGQGLRLIYYSQIVNDFQKGDIAEGYSVSREKKESFPLTVTSAQKNPTAFYLCASSTIYRDTQYFGPGTRLTVL.

The rearrangement links TRBV7-8 to TRBJ2-7; 12 nucleotides line up with TRBD2. The V gene end was trimmed by 2 bases and the J gene end by 2 bases; junction bases not matched to a gene: 1. The CDR3 is 15 residues long. Germline V gene data show CDR1 as SGHVS and CDR2 as FQNEAQ. For the CDR3, the DNA is TGTGCCAGCAGCTTACGGACTAGCGGGGCCTACGAGCAGTACTTC. Translated: CASSLRTSGAYEQYF.

J is TRBJ2-1 and V is TRBV3-1 (or the pseudogene TRBV3-2), with a weak D call TRBD1 (5 bases). V lost 3 bases and J lost 13, with 19 bases in between. CDR1 LGHDT and CDR2 YNNKEL come from the germline V gene (reference sequence). The CDR3 extends over 14 amino acids. Here the CDR3 reads CASSHLRPGNPQFF. The CDR3 region has the DNA TGTGCCAGCAGCCACCTCCGACCAGGGAACCCACAGTTCTTC.

The chain carries TRBV15 and TRBJ2-1; D is perhaps TRBD2 (6 bases). Trimming removed 0 bases at V and 0 bases at J, with 12 bases between. The CDR3 covers 17 residues. Per the germline V gene, CDR1 is LNHNV and CDR2 is YYDKDF (reference sequence). CDR3 sequence reads: CATSRESAGSSYNEQFF. Here the CDR3 DNA reads TGTGCCACCAGCAGAGAGTCCGCGGGGAGCTCCTACAATGAGCAGTTCTTC.

In its sample, this clone was seen a few times. The chain links TRBV7-8 to TRBJ2-7; tentative D call: TRBD1 (6 bases). There are 16 residues in the CDR3. Germline-derived CDR1 and CDR2 are SGHVS and FQNEAQ. V lost 0 bases and J lost 2, with 14 bases in between. DNA for the CDR3: TGTGCCAGCAGCTTAGCGGGGACAACAATTCCCTACGAGCAGTACGTC. Its translation is CASSLAGTTIPYEQYV.

This sequence joins TRBV30 and TRBJ1-6; D gene uncertain. V was cut by 5 bases and J by 7 bases, with 9 bases left in between. Germline V gene sequence: CDR1 GTSNPN, CDR2 SVGIG (reference sequence). CDR3 length: 12 amino acids. CDR3 DNA sequence: TGTGCCTGGGGGGATACGAATTCACCCCTCCACTTT. Its translation is CAWGDTNSPLHF.